This TCR beta chain stems from a study of regulatory T cells in long-lasting Graves disease. General study findings and limits: TCR diversity in persistent Graves' patients was below that of newly diagnosed ones.

The time point is: persistent/refractory GD, antithyroid drugs over 5 years with positive TRAb. Generation of the TCR library employed RNA extracted from PBMCs. The sample holds a few counts of this clonotype. What it binds is unknown. Investigators prepared the TCR beta libraries by applying iRepertoire HTBI primers and Arm-PCR of CDR3 regions. TCRdb re-called the multiplex PCR reads through MiXCR, storing one row per CDR3 protein. The repertoire has roughly 470,000 distinct CDR3 sequences, 20% to 25% of them found once; the top ten carry less than 9%. Trimming at V came to 8 bases and at J to 3 bases, leaving 3 bases not matched to a gene. The CDR3 has 14 amino acids. The germline CDR1 and CDR2 sequences are WNHNN and SYGVQD (reference sequence).

The sequence came from a female donor with Graves disease. The genes are TRBV10-1 and TRBJ2-2; 10 nucleotides line up with TRBD2. The starting material was peripheral blood mononuclear cells (PBMCs), obtained when the disease was refractory, from a patient treated with antithyroid drugs. CDR3 sequence reads: CASASGSHTGELFF. CDR3 DNA: TGCGCCAGCGCTAGCGGGAGCCACACCGGGGAGCTGTTTTTT.